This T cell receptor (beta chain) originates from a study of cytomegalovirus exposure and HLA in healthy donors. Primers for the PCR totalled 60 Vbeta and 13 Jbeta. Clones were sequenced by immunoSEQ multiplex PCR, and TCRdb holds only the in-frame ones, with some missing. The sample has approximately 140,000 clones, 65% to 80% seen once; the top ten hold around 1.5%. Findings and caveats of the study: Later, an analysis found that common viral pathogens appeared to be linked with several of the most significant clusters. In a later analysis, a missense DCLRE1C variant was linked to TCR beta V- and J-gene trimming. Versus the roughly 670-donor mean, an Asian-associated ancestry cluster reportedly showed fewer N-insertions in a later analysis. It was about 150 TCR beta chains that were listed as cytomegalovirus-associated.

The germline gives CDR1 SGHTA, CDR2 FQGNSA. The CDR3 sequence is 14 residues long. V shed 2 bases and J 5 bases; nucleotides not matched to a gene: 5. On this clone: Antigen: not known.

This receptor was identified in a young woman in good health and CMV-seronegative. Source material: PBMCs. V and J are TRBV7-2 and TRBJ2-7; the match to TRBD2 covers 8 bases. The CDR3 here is CASSLWAGGHEQYF. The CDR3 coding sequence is TGTGCCAGCAGCTTATGGGCGGGAGGCCACGAGCAGTACTTC.